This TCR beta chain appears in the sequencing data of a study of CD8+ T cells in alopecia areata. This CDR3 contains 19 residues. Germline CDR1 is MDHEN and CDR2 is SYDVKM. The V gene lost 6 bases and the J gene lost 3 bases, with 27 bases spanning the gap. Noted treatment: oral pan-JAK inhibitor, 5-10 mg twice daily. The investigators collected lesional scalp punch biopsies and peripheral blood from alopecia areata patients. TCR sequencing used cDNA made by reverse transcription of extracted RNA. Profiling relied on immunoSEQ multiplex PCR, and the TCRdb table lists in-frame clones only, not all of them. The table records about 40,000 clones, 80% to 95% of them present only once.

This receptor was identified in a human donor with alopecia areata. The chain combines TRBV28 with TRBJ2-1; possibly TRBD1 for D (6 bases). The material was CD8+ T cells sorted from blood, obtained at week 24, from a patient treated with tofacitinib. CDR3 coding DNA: TGTGCCAGCAGAATTCGGGACATTCGGGTAGAGCTGGGCTACAATGAGCAGTTCTTC. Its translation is CASRIRDIRVELGYNEQFF.